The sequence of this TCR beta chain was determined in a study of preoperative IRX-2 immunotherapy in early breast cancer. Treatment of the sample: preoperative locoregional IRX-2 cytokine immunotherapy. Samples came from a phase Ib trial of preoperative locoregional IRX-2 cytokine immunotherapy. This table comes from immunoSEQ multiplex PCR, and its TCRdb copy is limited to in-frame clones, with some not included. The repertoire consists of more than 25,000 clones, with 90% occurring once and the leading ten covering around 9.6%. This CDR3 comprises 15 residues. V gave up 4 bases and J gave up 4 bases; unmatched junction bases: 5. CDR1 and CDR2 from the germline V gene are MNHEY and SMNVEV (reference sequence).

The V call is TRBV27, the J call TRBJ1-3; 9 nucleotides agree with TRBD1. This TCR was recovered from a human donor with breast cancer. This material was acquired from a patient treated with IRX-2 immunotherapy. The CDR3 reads CASSSNRGQGNTIYF. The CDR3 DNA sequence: TGTGCCAGCAGTTCCAACAGGGGGCAAGGAAACACCATATATTTT.